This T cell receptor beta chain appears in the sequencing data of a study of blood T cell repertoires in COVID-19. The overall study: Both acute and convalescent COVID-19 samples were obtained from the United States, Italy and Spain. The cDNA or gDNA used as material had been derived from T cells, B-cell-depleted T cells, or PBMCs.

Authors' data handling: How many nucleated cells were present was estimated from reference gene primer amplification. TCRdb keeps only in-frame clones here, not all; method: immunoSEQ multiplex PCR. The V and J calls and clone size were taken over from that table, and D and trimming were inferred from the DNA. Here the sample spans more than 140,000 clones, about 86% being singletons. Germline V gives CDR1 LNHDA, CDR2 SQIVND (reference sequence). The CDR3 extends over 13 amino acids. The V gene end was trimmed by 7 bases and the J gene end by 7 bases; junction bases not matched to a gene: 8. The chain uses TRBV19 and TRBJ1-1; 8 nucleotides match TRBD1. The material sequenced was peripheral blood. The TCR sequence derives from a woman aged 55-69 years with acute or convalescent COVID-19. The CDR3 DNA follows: TGTGCCAGTAAATTTTCAGGGGGCTATGAAGCTTTCTTT. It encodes CASKFSGGYEAFF.